These 6 T cell receptor beta chains share one sample of origin, sequenced in a study of breast tumors, draining lymph nodes, adjacent tissues. One entry per CDR3 protein, called by TCRdb with MiXCR from the multiplex PCR reads. The table includes over 60,000 distinct CDR3 sequences, around 43% detected once. Sequenced: breast tumor tissue. The receptors originated from a female donor with breast cancer. Some clones in this sample may be carry-over from other donors' samples.

The CDR3 sequence is CASSSPPGTGAGSAIYF. The CDR3 DNA reads as TGTGCCAGCAGCTCCCCGCCTGGGACAGGGGCGGGAAGCGCCATATATTTT. This chain connects TRBV11-2 to TRBJ1-3; 10 bases line up with TRBD1. V gave up 4 bases and J gave up 11 bases; unmatched junction bases: 17. There are 17 residues in the CDR3. CDR1 and CDR2 (germline): SGHAT, FQNNGV.

This clonotype appeared a few times. The rearrangement uses TRBV20-1 and TRBJ2-7; 8 nucleotides match TRBD1. The germline CDR1 and CDR2 sequences are DFQATT and SNEGSKA (reference sequence). This CDR3 has 15 residues. The CDR3 DNA follows: TGCGGTACAGACAAGCCGGGACAGGCGGTACACGAGCAGTACTTC. As protein: CGTDKPGQAVHEQYF.

The chain joins TRBV2 to TRBJ2-3; 8 bases are a match to TRBD1. Germline V gene sequence: CDR1 SNHLY, CDR2 FYNNEI. J was trimmed by 0 bases and V by 4 bases; bases with no gene match: 3. This CDR3 spans 15 amino acids. CDR3 sequence: CASSVRQGSTDTQYF. The CDR3, as DNA: TGTGCCAGCAGTGTTCGACAGGGGAGCACAGATACGCAGTATTTT.

This clonotype has a count of ten or more. The rearrangement joins TRBV29-1 to TRBJ2-1, with 9 positions matching TRBD1. Germline V gene lookup returns CDR1 SQVTM and CDR2 ANQGSEA. This CDR3 spans 14 amino acids. J was trimmed by 14 bases and V by 3 bases; bases with no gene match: 14. The CDR3, as DNA: TGCAGCGTTGACCCGGGACAGGGACGTATTCGGGAGTTCTTC. This codes for CSVDPGQGRIREFF.

This clonotype was counted many times. J is TRBJ2-7 and V is TRBV12-5; 11 nucleotides agree with TRBD2. The CDR3 is made up of 15 amino acids. Germline CDR1 and CDR2: LGHNT and FRNRAP. The V segment lost 6 bases and the J segment 4 bases; nucleotides outside the gene matches: 8. This chain's CDR3 is CASGQVGLAVYEQYF. CDR3 DNA sequence: TGTGCTAGTGGCCAAGTGGGACTAGCGGTTTACGAGCAGTACTTC.

This sequence joins TRBV27 and TRBJ1-1; D is possibly TRBD1 (6 bases). The V end was cut by 5 bases, the J end by 6 bases, with 25 bases between. The germline gives CDR1 MNHEY, CDR2 SMNVEV (reference sequence). This CDR3 region has 17 residues. CDR3 protein: CASSPTHLTGKKAEAFF. In DNA form, the CDR3 reads TGTGCCAGCAGTCCCACCCACCTCACAGGGAAGAAAGCTGAAGCTTTCTTT.